This T cell receptor beta chain is from a study of T-cell reconstitution after alpha-beta-depleted transplantation in children (dated by TCRdb to the mid-2010s). At the level of the whole study: Using TCR repertoire profiling, the study quantitatively followed how T-cell immune reconstitution unfolded in children after TCRalphabeta/CD19-depleted allogeneic hematopoietic cell transplantation. General conclusions and limits of the study: Over subsequent months, a decline in hyperexpanded clone frequencies was noted, and after one year, T-cell counts and TCRbeta diversity were mostly ascribed to newly produced T cells. In some patients, the high TCRbeta diversity seen at day 60 was put down to recipient T cells and intrathymic progenitors that had survived conditioning. Apparently early alphabetaT-cell count recovery about two months after transplant reportedly relied on only several hundred rapidly expanded clones derived from non-depleted graft cells.

Library construction relied on PCR. The sequencer was an Illumina HiSeq 2500. To normalize quantification of the TCRbeta repertoire, the TCR libraries were built with molecular barcoding that relied on unique molecular identifiers. Using fastp trimming at Q25 and MiXCR clonotype assembly, TCRdb reanalyzed the public sequencing data and kept in-frame beta chains. Every distinct CDR3 protein forms one entry, paired with its most common genes and DNA. Across this sample there are more than 200,000 distinct CDR3 sequences, with about 24% seen only once. The ten top clones hold around 4.8% of the sample. Reading the label with the study, this specimen's treatment or condition is: allogeneic hematopoietic cell transplantation with graft depleted of TCRalphabeta T cells and CD19 B cells. The transplant recipients were children given TCRalphabeta/CD19-depleted allogeneic hematopoietic cell grafts. A note on this clonotype: No cognate antigen has been identified for it. The input lacks base qualities; no much larger clone sits a single base away.

From a lookup of the germline V gene, CDR1 and CDR2 are SQVTM and ANQGSEA. Including the terminal cysteine and phenylalanine, the CDR3 comprises 12 residues. The only DNA kept is the CDR3, 36 bases in frame from the first base. The V end gives up 6 bases and the J end 5 bases, leaving 6 bases in the junction not matched to a gene. The sequences come from PBMCs, mostly from graft donor cells, collected 360 days after TCRalphabeta/CD19-depleted stem cell transplant. This TCR was sampled from a female patient aged 2-10 years who had a stem cell transplant for congenital amegakaryocytic thrombocytopenia, so the T cells may come from the graft donor. The sequence is built from TRBV29-1 and TRBJ2-7, and TRBD1 aligns with 8 junction nucleotides. The nucleotides are TGCAGCGTCCGGACAGGGTCCCACGAGCAGTACTTC. Its product reads: CSVRTGSHEQYF.